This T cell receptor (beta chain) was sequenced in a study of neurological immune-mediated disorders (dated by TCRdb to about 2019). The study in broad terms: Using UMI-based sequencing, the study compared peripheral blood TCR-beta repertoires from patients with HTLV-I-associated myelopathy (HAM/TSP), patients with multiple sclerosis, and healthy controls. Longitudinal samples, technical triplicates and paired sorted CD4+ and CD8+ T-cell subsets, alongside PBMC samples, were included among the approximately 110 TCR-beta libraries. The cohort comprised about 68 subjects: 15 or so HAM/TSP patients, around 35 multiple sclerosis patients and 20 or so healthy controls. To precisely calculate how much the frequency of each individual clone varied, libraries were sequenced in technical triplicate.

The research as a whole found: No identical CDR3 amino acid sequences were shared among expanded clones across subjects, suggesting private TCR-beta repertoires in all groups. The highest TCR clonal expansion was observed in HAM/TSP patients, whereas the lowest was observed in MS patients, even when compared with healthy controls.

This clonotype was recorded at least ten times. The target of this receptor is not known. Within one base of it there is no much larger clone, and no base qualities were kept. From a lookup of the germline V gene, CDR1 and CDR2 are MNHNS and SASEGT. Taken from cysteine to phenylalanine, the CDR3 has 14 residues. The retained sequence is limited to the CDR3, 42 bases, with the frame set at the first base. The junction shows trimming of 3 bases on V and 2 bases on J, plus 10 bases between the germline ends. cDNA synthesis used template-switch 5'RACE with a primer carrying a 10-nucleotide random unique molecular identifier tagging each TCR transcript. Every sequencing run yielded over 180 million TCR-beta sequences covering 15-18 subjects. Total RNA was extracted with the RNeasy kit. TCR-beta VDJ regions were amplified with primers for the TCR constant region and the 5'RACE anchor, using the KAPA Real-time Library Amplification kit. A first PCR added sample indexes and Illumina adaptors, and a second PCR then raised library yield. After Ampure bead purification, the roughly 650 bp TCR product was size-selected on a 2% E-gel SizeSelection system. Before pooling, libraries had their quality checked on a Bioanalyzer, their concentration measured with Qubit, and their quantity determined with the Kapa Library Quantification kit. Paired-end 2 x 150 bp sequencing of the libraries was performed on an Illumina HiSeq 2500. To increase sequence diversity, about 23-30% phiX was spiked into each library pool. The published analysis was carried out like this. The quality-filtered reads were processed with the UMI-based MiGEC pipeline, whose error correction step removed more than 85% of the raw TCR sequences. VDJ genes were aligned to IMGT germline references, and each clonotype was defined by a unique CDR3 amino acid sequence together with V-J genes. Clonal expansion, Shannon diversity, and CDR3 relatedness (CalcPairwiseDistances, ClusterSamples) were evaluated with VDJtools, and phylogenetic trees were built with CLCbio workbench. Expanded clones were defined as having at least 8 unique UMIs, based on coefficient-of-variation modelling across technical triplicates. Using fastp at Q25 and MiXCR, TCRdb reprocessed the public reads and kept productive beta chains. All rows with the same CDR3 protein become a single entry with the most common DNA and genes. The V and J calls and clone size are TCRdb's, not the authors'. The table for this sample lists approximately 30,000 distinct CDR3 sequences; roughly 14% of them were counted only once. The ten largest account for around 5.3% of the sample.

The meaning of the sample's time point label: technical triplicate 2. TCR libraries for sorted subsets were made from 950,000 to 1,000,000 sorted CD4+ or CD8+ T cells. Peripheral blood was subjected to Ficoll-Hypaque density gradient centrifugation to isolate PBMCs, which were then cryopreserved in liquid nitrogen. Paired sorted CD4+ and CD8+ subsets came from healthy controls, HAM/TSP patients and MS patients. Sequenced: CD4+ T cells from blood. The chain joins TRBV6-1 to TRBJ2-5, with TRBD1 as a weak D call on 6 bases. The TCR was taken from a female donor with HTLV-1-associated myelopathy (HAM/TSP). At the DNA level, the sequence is TGTGCCAGCAGTGACTGGGGGACACAAGAGACCCAGTACTTC. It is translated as CASSDWGTQETQYF.